This T cell receptor beta chain was found in a study of T-cell memory formation after mild COVID-19. Study overall: The study found TCR clusters largely donor specific.

This CDR3 has 14 amino acids. The V gene's germline CDR1 is SGHKS and CDR2 YYEKEE (reference sequence). V dropped 1 base and J dropped 7 bases, with 11 bases sitting between them. TCRdb re-called the 5' RACE reads through MiXCR, storing one row per CDR3 protein. This sample has about 560,000 distinct CDR3 sequences, with around 15% found just once. The sequenced material came from PBMCs or a T cell subset sorted from them (not recorded which). The chain recombines TRBV5-5 with TRBJ1-4; unclear D gene. The source of this sequence is an adult woman who had mild COVID-19 (a few samples of this study predate the infection). Cell type and time point are not known. CDR3: CASSLNGVREKLFF. In nucleotides, the CDR3 is TGTGCCAGCAGCTTGAATGGGGTTCGTGAAAAACTGTTTTTT. The full variable domain, completed using reference TRBV5-5 and TRBJ1-4, is DAGVTQSPTHLIKTRGQQVTLRCSPISGHKSVSWYQQVLGQGPQFIFQYYEKEERGRGNFPDRFSARQFPNYSSELNVNALLLGDSALYLCASSLNGVREKLFFGSGTQLSVL.